These T cell receptor beta chains were read from a single sample in a study of T cells in Graves' hyperthyroidism and ophthalmopathy. Each CDR3 protein gets one entry after TCRdb re-called the multiplex PCR reads with MiXCR. The sample lists under 350,000 distinct CDR3 sequences, about 25% occurring once. Sequencing used blood. Receptors were obtained from a middle-aged man with Graves' hyperthyroidism that later progressed to Graves' ophthalmopathy. The CDR3 runs from the conserved cysteine through the conserved F or W. A D gene is named only where the DNA matches it firmly. Size is stated for part of the rows, as once, few or many counts, or as a class when the clone is expanded.

abundance | d_gene | j_gene | v_gene | CDR3aa | CDR3nt
many | NA | TRBJ1-1 | TRBV29-1 | CSVERQGLVTEAFF | TGCAGCGTTGAACGGCAGGGTTTGGTCACTGAAGCTTTCTTT
once | TRBD1 | TRBJ2-5 | TRBV28 | CASSYRGLQETQYF | TGTGCCAGCAGTTACAGGGGGTTACAAGAGACCCAGTACTTC
many | NA | TRBJ2-5 | TRBV3-1 | CASSLGPGSQETQYF | TGTGCCAGCAGCTTGGGACCGGGCTCTCAAGAGACCCAGTACTTC
many | NA | TRBJ2-2 | TRBV6-5 | CASIKSGYTGELFF | TGTGCCAGCATTAAGTCCGGGTACACCGGGGAGCTGTTTTTT
many | NA | TRBJ1-5 | TRBV12-3/TRBV12-4 | CASSNPGNQPQHF | TGTGCCAGCAGCAACCCGGGCAATCAGCCCCAGCATTTT
NA | TRBD1 | TRBJ2-5 | TRBV20-1 | CSARLDRVETQYF | TGCAGTGCTAGGCTCGACAGGGTAGAGACCCAGTACTTC
few | TRBD2 | TRBJ2-5 | TRBV2 | CASSSGGLAEETQYF | TGTGCCAGCAGCTCCGGGGGACTAGCGGAAGAGACCCAGTACTTC
many | TRBD2 | TRBJ2-5 | TRBV28 | CASRGLAGAQETQYF | TGTGCCAGCAGGGGACTAGCGGGAGCACAAGAGACCCAGTACTTC
many | TRBD1 | TRBJ2-2 | TRBV19 | CASSIETGTADGTGELFF | TGTGCCAGTAGTATAGAAACCGGGACAGCCGACGGCACCGGGGAGCTGTTTTTT
many | NA | TRBJ2-7 | TRBV5-1 | CASSLASLQYEQYF | TGCGCCAGCAGCTTGGCCTCACTCCAGTACGAGCAGTACTTC
many | NA | TRBJ1-1 | TRBV7-3 | CASSSTADTEAFF | TGTGCCAGCAGCTCGACGGCGGACACTGAAGCTTTCTTT
many | NA | TRBJ1-1 | TRBV12-3/TRBV12-4 | CASSFRHLNTEAFF | TGTGCCAGCAGTTTTCGTCACCTGAACACTGAAGCTTTCTTT
many | TRBD2 | TRBJ2-5 | TRBV19 | CASSGEGLAGIGETQYF | TGTGCCAGTAGTGGCGAAGGGCTAGCGGGAATAGGCGAGACCCAGTACTTC
many | NA | TRBJ2-2 | TRBV18 | CASSQVAASGELFF | TGTGCCAGCTCACAAGTAGCAGCCTCCGGGGAGCTGTTTTTT
many | NA | TRBJ1-2 | TRBV7-9 | CASSLVGRGADGYTF | TGTGCCAGCAGCTTAGTTGGCAGGGGAGCCGATGGCTACACCTTC
NA | TRBD1 | TRBJ1-1 | TRBV20-1 | CSATDRSSWDTEAFF | TGCAGTGCAACGGACAGGAGTTCTTGGGACACTGAAGCTTTCTTT
NA | TRBD1 | TRBJ1-1 | TRBV6-2/TRBV6-3 | CASSYSRQGIEAFF | TGTGCCAGCAGTTACTCAAGACAGGGGATTGAAGCTTTCTTT
NA | NA | TRBJ1-1 | TRBV19 | CASSIGHHTEAFF | TGTGCCAGTAGTATTGGACACCACACTGAAGCTTTCTTT
NA | NA | TRBJ1-2 | TRBV6-2/TRBV6-3 | CASRYLLTGARDYGYTF | TGTGCCAGCAGATATCTCCTCACCGGGGCCAGGGACTATGGCTACACCTTC
many | NA | TRBJ2-6 | TRBV20-1 | CSAAPVSGANVLTF | TGCAGTGCTGCCCCGGTCTCTGGGGCCAACGTCCTGACTTTC
many | NA | TRBJ2-7 | TRBV7-2 | CASSPRASRKIGQYF | TGTGCCAGCAGCCCCCGGGCCAGCCGCAAAATCGGGCAGTACTTC
NA | NA | TRBJ2-6 | TRBV6-5 | CASSYGDSGANVLTF | TGTGCCAGCAGTTACGGTGACTCTGGGGCCAACGTCCTGACTTTC
many | TRBD2 | TRBJ2-5 | TRBV14 | CASSQDPRLAGLQETQYF | TGTGCCAGCAGCCAAGACCCGCGACTAGCGGGTCTGCAAGAGACCCAGTACTTC
many | NA | TRBJ2-7 | TRBV6-5 | CASSMNNEQYF | TGTGCCAGCAGTATGAATAACGAGCAGTACTTC
many | NA | TRBJ1-5 | TRBV24-1 | CATSDLSGNQPQHF | TGTGCCACCAGTGATTTAAGTGGAAATCAGCCCCAGCATTTT
many | NA | TRBJ2-2 | TRBV19 | CASSIAGADTGELFF | TGTGCCAGTAGTATTGCGGGGGCGGACACCGGGGAGCTGTTTTTT
many | TRBD1 | TRBJ2-7 | TRBV6-5 | CASRPTGDEQYF | TGTGCCAGCAGACCCACAGGGGACGAGCAGTACTTC
many | NA | TRBJ2-6 | TRBV10-3 | CAISATSGANVLTF | TGTGCCATCAGTGCTACATCTGGGGCCAACGTCCTGACTTTC
many | NA | TRBJ2-7 | TRBV20-1 | CSAREGEPYEQYF | TGCAGTGCTAGAGAAGGAGAACCCTACGAGCAGTACTTC
many | NA | TRBJ1-2 | TRBV6-5 | CASRSTGNYGYTF | TGTGCCAGCAGATCGACAGGAAACTATGGCTACACCTTC
many | TRBD1 | TRBJ2-5 | TRBV6-1 | CASRGQGTGVETQYF | TGTGCCAGCAGGGGACAGGGGACAGGGGTGGAGACCCAGTACTTC
many | TRBD2 | TRBJ2-7 | TRBV12-3/TRBV12-4 | CASGIAGAREQYF | TGTGCCAGCGGTATAGCGGGAGCTCGGGAGCAGTACTTC
many | NA | TRBJ1-5 | TRBV30 | CAWSVLGSSNQPQHF | TGTGCCTGGAGTGTACTTGGATCCAGCAATCAGCCCCAGCATTTT
many | NA | TRBJ2-2 | TRBV13 | CASSPQWGATGELFF | TGTGCCAGCAGCCCACAGTGGGGGGCCACCGGGGAGCTGTTTTTT
many | NA | TRBJ2-5 | TRBV5-5 | CASSREAQYF | TGTGCCAGCAGCAGAGAGGCCCAGTACTTC
few | NA | TRBJ2-5 | TRBV20-1 | CSASRDPQETQYF | TGCAGTGCTAGTAGGGATCCGCAAGAGACCCAGTACTTC
many | NA | TRBJ1-1 | TRBV19 | CASRTRGGTEAFF | TGTGCCAGCCGGACCCGCGGAGGTACTGAAGCTTTCTTT
few | TRBD2 | TRBJ2-5 | TRBV24-1 | CATSSTGLADLETQYF | TGTGCCACCAGTTCAACTGGGCTAGCGGACCTAGAGACCCAGTACTTC
NA | NA | TRBJ2-2 | TRBV19 | CASSIVGDSTGELFF | TGTGCCAGTAGTATAGTCGGGGATAGCACCGGGGAGCTGTTTTTT
many | NA | TRBJ2-7 | TRBV19 | CASSIVDGYNYEQYF | TGTGCCAGTAGTATCGTGGACGGATACAACTACGAGCAGTACTTC
NA | TRBD2 | TRBJ2-5 | TRBV6-2/TRBV6-3 | CASSFSGRPPFNIQETQYF | TGTGCCAGCAGTTTCAGCGGGAGGCCTCCATTCAATATCCAAGAGACCCAGTACTTC
NA | NA | TRBJ2-4 | TRBV10-2 | CASSGLGTSAKNIQYF | TGCGCCAGCAGCGGTCTCGGGACCTCGGCCAAAAACATTCAGTACTTC
NA | TRBD2 | TRBJ2-5 | TRBV12-3/TRBV12-4 | CASSLWAGGETQYF | TGTGCCAGCAGTTTATGGGCGGGAGGAGAGACCCAGTACTTC
many | NA | TRBJ2-2 | TRBV2 | CASSVLTGTHTGELFF | TGTGCCAGCAGTGTCTTGACGGGAACCCACACCGGGGAGCTGTTTTTT
many | NA | TRBJ2-2 | TRBV11-2 | CASSFGRANTGELFF | TGTGCCAGCAGCTTCGGACGAGCGAACACCGGGGAGCTGTTTTTT
many | NA | TRBJ2-7 | TRBV29-1 | CSVGQTSYEQYF | TGCAGCGTTGGACAGACTTCATACGAGCAGTACTTC
many | NA | TRBJ1-2 | TRBV24-1 | CATSDSTDRHRGYTF | TGTGCCACCAGTGACTCGACGGACCGACATAGGGGCTACACCTTC
many | TRBD2 | TRBJ2-7 | TRBV7-9 | CASRGLAEVSYEQYF | TGTGCCAGCAGGGGACTAGCGGAGGTCTCCTACGAGCAGTACTTC
many | NA | TRBJ2-5 | TRBV5-1 | CASSLGTAYQETQYF | TGCGCCAGCAGCCTCGGGACGGCGTACCAAGAGACCCAGTACTTC
few | NA | TRBJ1-1 | TRBV6-2/TRBV6-3 | CASSYFSNTEAFF | TGTGCCAGCAGTTACTTTTCGAACACTGAAGCTTTCTTT
many | NA | TRBJ1-5 | TRBV20-1 | CSAPPMGNQPQHF | TGCAGTGCTCCCCCGATGGGTAATCAGCCCCAGCATTTT
once | TRBD1 | TRBJ2-7 | TRBV28 | CASFGTGDYEQYF | TGTGCCAGCTTCGGGACAGGGGACTACGAGCAGTACTTC
NA | NA | TRBJ1-1 | TRBV28 | CASSLWGSEAFF | TGTGCCAGCAGTTTATGGGGCTCTGAAGCTTTCTTT
NA | TRBD1 | TRBJ1-5 | TRBV12-3/TRBV12-4 | CASSLGTGANQPQHF | TGTGCCAGCAGTTTAGGGACAGGGGCGAATCAGCCCCAGCATTTT
many | NA | TRBJ1-1 | TRBV11-2 | CASSLEHRDARTEAFF | TGTGCCAGCAGCTTAGAACACAGGGATGCAAGGACTGAAGCTTTCTTT
many | TRBD1 | TRBJ1-1 | TRBV6-4 | CASTPRGTVLMNTEAFF | TGTGCCAGCACCCCGAGAGGGACAGTGCTTATGAACACTGAAGCTTTCTTT
many | NA | TRBJ1-2 | TRBV13 | CASSLSQNYGYTF | TGTGCCAGCAGCTTGAGTCAGAACTATGGCTACACCTTC